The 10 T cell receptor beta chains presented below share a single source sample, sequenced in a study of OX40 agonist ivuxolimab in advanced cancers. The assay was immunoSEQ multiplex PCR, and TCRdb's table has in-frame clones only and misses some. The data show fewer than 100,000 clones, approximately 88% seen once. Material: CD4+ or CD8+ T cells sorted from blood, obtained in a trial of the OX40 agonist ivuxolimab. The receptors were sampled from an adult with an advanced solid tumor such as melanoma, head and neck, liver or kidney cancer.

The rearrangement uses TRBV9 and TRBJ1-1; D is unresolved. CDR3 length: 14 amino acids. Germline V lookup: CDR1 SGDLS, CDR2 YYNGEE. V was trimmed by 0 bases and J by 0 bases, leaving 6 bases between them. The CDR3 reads CASSVDHMNTEAFF. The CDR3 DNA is TGTGCCAGCAGCGTAGACCACATGAACACTGAAGCTTTCTTT.

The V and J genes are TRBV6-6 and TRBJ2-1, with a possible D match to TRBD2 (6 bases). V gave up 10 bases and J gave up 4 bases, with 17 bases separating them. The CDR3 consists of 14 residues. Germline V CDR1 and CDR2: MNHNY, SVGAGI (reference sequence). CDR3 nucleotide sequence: TGTGCCACCGCTTCGGGGGTGAATTACAATGAGCAGTTCTTC. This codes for CATASGVNYNEQFF.

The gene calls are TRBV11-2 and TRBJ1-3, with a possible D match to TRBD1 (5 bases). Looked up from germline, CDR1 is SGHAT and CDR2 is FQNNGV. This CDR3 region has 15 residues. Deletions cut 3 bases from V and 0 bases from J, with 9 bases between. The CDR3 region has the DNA TGTGCCAGCAGCTTGTCGGGGGGCTCTGGAAACACCATATATTTT. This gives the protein CASSLSGGSGNTIYF. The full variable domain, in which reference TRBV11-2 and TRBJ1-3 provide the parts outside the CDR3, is EAGVAQSPRYKIIEKRQSVAFWCNPISGHATLYWYQQILGQGPKLLIQFQNNGVVDDSQLPKDRFSAERLKGVDSTLKIQPAKLEDSAVYLCASSLSGGSGNTIYFGEGSWLTVV.

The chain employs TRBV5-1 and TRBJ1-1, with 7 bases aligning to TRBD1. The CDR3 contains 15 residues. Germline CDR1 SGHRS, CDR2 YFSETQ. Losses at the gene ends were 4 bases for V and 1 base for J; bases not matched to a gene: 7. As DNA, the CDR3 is TGCGCCAGCAGCCGCACAGGGGTCAGGAACACTGAAGCTTTCTTT. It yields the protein CASSRTGVRNTEAFF.

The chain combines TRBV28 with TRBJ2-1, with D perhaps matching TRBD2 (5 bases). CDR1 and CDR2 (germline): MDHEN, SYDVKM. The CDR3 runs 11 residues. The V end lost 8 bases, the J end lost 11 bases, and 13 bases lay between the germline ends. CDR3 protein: CASLGGQQQFF. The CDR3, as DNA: TGTGCCAGCCTTGGCGGGCAGCAGCAGTTCTTC.

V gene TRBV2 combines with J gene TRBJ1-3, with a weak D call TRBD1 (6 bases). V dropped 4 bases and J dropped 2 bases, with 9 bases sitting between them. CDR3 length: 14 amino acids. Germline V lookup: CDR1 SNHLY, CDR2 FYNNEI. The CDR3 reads CASSGQGPGNTIYF. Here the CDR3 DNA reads TGTGCCAGCAGTGGGCAGGGGCCTGGAAACACCATATATTTT. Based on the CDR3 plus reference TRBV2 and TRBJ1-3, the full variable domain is EPEVTQTPSHQVTQMGQEVILRCVPISNHLYFYWYRQILGQKVEFLVSFYNNEISEKSEIFDDQFSVERPDGSNFTLKIRSTKLEDSAMYFCASSGQGPGNTIYFGEGSWLTVV.

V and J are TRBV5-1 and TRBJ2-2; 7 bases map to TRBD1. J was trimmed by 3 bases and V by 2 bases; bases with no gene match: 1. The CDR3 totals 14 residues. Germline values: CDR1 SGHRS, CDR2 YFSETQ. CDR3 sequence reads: CASSLQGYTGELFF. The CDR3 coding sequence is TGCGCCAGCAGCTTACAGGGGTACACCGGGGAGCTGTTTTTT.

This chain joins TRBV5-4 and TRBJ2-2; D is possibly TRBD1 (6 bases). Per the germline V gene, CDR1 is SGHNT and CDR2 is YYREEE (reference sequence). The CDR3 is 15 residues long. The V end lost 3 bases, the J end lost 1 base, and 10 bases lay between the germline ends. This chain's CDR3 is CASSSADRNTGELFF. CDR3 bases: TGTGCCAGCAGCTCAGCGGACAGGAACACCGGGGAGCTGTTTTTT.

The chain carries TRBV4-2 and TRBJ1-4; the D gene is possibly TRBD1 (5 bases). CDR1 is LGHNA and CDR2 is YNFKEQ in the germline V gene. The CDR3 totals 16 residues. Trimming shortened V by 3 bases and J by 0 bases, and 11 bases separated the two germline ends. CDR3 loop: CASSQLDSATNEKLFF. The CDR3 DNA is TGTGCCAGCAGCCAGCTCGACAGTGCAACTAATGAAAAACTGTTTTTT.

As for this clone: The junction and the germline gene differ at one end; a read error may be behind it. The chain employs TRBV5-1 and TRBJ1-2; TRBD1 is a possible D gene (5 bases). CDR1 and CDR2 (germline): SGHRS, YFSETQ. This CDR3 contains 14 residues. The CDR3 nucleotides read TGCGCCAGCAGGCTTAGGACAACTAACTATGGCGACACCTTC. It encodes CASRLRTTNYGDTF.